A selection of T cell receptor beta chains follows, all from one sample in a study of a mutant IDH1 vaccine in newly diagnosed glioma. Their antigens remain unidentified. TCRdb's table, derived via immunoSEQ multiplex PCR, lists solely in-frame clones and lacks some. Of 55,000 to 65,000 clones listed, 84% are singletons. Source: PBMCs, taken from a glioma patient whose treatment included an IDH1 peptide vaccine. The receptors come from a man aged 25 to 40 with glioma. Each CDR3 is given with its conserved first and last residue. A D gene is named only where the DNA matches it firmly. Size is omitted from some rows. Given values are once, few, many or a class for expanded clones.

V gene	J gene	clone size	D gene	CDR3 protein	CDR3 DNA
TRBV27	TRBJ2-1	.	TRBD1	CASGLEGQDNEQFF	TGTGCCAGCGGTTTAGAGGGACAGGATAATGAGCAGTTCTTC
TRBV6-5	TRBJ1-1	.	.	CASSYTRSSEAFF	TGTGCCAGCAGTTACACCCGAAGCTCTGAAGCTTTCTTT
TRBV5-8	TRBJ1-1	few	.	CASSKRGNTEAFF	TGTGCCAGCAGCAAGAGGGGGAACACTGAAGCTTTCTTT
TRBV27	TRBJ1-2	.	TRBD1	CASSTRTGLWLYTF	TGTGCCAGCAGTACCCGGACAGGTTTATGGCTTTACACCTTC
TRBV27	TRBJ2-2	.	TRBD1	CASRPGQGASGELFF	TGTGCCAGCAGGCCGGGACAGGGGGCGAGCGGGGAGCTGTTTTTT
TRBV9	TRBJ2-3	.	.	CASSVDSEDTQYF	TGTGCCAGCAGCGTAGATAGCGAAGATACGCAGTATTTT
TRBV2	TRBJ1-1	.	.	CASSEWRGGNTEAFF	TGTGCCAGCAGTGAATGGAGGGGCGGAAACACTGAAGCTTTCTTT
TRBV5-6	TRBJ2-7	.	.	CASSLNYEQYF	TGTGCCAGCAGCTTAAACTACGAGCAGTACTTC
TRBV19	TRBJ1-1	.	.	CASSIVRNTEAFF	TGTGCCAGTAGTATTGTCAGGAACACTGAAGCTTTCTTT
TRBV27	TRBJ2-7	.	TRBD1	CASSVKPDRGYEQYF	TGTGCCAGCAGTGTTAAACCCGACAGGGGCTACGAGCAGTACTTC
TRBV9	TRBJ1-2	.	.	CASRNLYGYTF	TGTGCCAGCAGGAACCTCTATGGCTACACCTTC
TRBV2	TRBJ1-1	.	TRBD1	CASSGQGATEAFF	TGTGCCAGCAGCGGACAGGGGGCGACTGAAGCTTTCTTT
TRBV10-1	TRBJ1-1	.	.	CASSYDGNTEAFF	TGCGCCAGCAGCTACGACGGAAACACTGAAGCTTTCTTT